These T cell receptor beta chains were read from a single sample in a study of T cell responses to AZD1222 COVID-19 vaccine. Method: immunoSEQ multiplex PCR; TCRdb's copy keeps in-frame clones and lacks some. The sample yields approximately 120,000 clones, about 87% seen once. The sample was peripheral blood, taken on day 0 of AZD1222 vaccination. The receptors were gathered from an adult in good health. CDR3s include the opening cysteine and the closing phenylalanine or tryptophan. The D gene is left open where the match is weak. Clone size is given for some rows only: seen once, a few or many times, or a class if the clone is expanded.

V	J	D	size	CDR3	DNA
TRBV5-5	TRBJ1-2	NA	NA	CASSFRQGSNYGYTF	TGTGCCAGCAGCTTTAGGCAGGGATCTAACTATGGCTACACCTTC
TRBV9	TRBJ2-7	TRBD1	NA	CASSPQGQGVYEQYF	TGTGCCAGCAGCCCCCAAGGACAGGGAGTCTACGAGCAGTACTTC
TRBV13	TRBJ1-5	TRBD1	few	CASSLGSRTGGTGAQHF	TGTGCCAGCAGCTTGGGATCGCGGACAGGGGGGACCGGAGCCCAGCATTTT
TRBV24-1	TRBJ2-7	NA	once	CATSEGGTRASEQYF	TGTGCCACCAGTGAGGGTGGGACTCGTGCATCTGAGCAGTACTTC
TRBV19	TRBJ1-4	NA	NA	CASSIGRRTNEKLFF	TGTGCCAGTAGTATTGGCCGCCGAACTAATGAAAAACTGTTTTTT
TRBV7-9	TRBJ2-1	TRBD1	few	CASSWTGTGRNEQFF	TGTGCCAGCAGCTGGACCGGGACAGGGAGGAATGAGCAGTTCTTC
TRBV27	TRBJ2-1	TRBD2	NA	CASIYRLAGGGGGKNEQFF	TGTGCCAGTATATACCGACTAGCGGGAGGGGGTGGAGGAAAAAATGAGCAGTTCTTC
TRBV19	TRBJ1-2	TRBD1	NA	CASRRTGKPHGYTF	TGTGCCAGTCGACGGACAGGAAAGCCGCATGGCTACACCTTC
TRBV19	TRBJ1-1	TRBD1	once	CASSIEGQGITEAFF	TGTGCCAGTAGTATCGAAGGACAGGGGATAACTGAAGCTTTCTTT
TRBV10-2	TRBJ1-1	TRBD1	once	CASGDRAMNTEAFF	TGCGCCAGCGGGGACAGGGCGATGAACACTGAAGCTTTCTTT
TRBV7-9	TRBJ2-7	TRBD1	NA	CASSLGTGYEQYF	TGTGCCAGCAGCTTAGGGACAGGCTACGAGCAGTACTTC
TRBV7-7	TRBJ1-1	NA	NA	CASSSGEGTEAFF	TGTGCTAGCAGTTCAGGGGAAGGAACTGAAGCTTTCTTT
TRBV7-2	TRBJ1-3	NA	NA	CASSLVDGNTIYF	TGTGCCAGCAGCTTAGTAGATGGAAACACCATATATTTT
TRBV5-1	TRBJ1-2	NA	NA	CASSQGSSRYGYTF	TGCGCCAGCAGCCAGGGCTCCTCTAGGTATGGCTACACCTTC
TRBV5-5	TRBJ2-2	TRBD1	NA	CASSYGQGRCRDRGAVF	TGTGCCAGCAGCTACGGACAGGGACGATGTAGAGACCGGGGAGCTGTTTTT
TRBV7-2	TRBJ2-1	TRBD2	NA	CASSLAAGTYNEQFF	TGTGCCAGCAGCTTAGCAGCGGGAACCTACAATGAGCAGTTCTTC
TRBV11-3	TRBJ2-1	NA	NA	CASSFRSGNEQFF	TGTGCCAGCAGCTTTCGATCCGGCAATGAGCAGTTCTTC
TRBV7-3	TRBJ2-3	TRBD2	NA	CASSLRASGGASTDTQYF	TGTGCCAGCAGCTTAAGGGCTAGCGGGGGTGCTAGCACAGATACGCAGTATTTT
TRBV21-1	TRBJ2-3	NA	NA	CASSPFRGNGSRGTDTQYF	TGTGCCAGCAGCCCCTTTAGAGGAAATGGCTCTCGAGGCACAGATACGCAGTATTTT
TRBV18	TRBJ2-3	TRBD2	once	CASSPIGSGGTDTQYF	TGTGCCAGCTCACCGATAGGTAGCGGGGGCACAGATACGCAGTATTTT
TRBV3-1/TRBV3-2	TRBJ2-7	TRBD1	few	CASSQQGVEQYF	TGTGCCAGCAGCCAACAGGGGGTCGAGCAGTACTTC
TRBV9	TRBJ1-6	NA	NA	CASSKGWNSPLHF	TGTGCCAGCAGCAAGGGGTGGAATTCACCCCTCCACTTT
TRBV2	TRBJ2-5	TRBD2	NA	CASSAGLAGAGETQYF	TGTGCCAGCAGCGCTGGACTAGCGGGGGCGGGAGAGACCCAGTACTTC
TRBV5-8	TRBJ2-3	TRBD2	NA	CASSRGGRGSTDTQYF	TGTGCCAGCAGCCGGGGCGGGCGGGGGTCCACAGATACGCAGTATTTT
TRBV6-5	TRBJ1-1	TRBD1	NA	CASRMDRVRTEAFF	TGTGCCAGCAGGATGGACAGGGTTCGGACTGAAGCTTTCTTT
TRBV5-1	TRBJ2-7	TRBD2	NA	CASSWGGGNYEQYF	TGCGCCAGCAGCTGGGGCGGGGGGAACTACGAGCAGTACTTC
TRBV6-2/TRBV6-3	TRBJ2-7	NA	NA	CASSYDSTYEQYF	TGTGCCAGCAGTTACGACAGTACTTACGAGCAGTACTTC
TRBV7-9	TRBJ1-2	NA	NA	CASSFPQILWGYTF	TGTGCCAGCAGCTTCCCCCAGATCTTATGGGGCTACACCTTC
TRBV12-5	TRBJ2-7	TRBD1	NA	CASGLPLIRDSSYEQYF	TGTGCTAGTGGTTTGCCACTCATCCGGGACAGTTCCTACGAGCAGTACTTC
TRBV27	TRBJ2-1	TRBD2	NA	CASSLDLAGLDNEQFF	TGTGCCAGCAGTTTAGACCTAGCGGGGTTGGACAATGAGCAGTTCTTC
TRBV5-1	TRBJ2-5	NA	NA	CASRVGWNQETQYF	TGCGCCAGCAGAGTGGGGTGGAACCAAGAGACCCAGTACTTC
TRBV5-5	TRBJ2-3	TRBD1	NA	CASSLDRGGTDTQYF	TGTGCCAGCAGCCTGGACAGGGGCGGGACAGATACGCAGTATTTT
TRBV2	TRBJ1-5	TRBD1	NA	CASSELGDYRGQPQHF	TGTGCCAGCAGTGAATTGGGGGATTACAGGGGACAGCCCCAGCATTTT
TRBV28	TRBJ2-7	NA	once	CASSVTGYEQYF	TGTGCCAGCAGTGTCACAGGCTACGAGCAGTACTTC
TRBV11-2	TRBJ2-5	TRBD1	NA	CASSTGTGGLETQYF	TGTGCCAGCAGCACCGGGACAGGGGGCTTAGAGACCCAGTACTTC
TRBV7-9	TRBJ1-6	NA	NA	CASSLGPINSPLHF	TGTGCCAGCAGCTTAGGGCCCATTAATTCACCCCTCCACTTT
TRBV30	TRBJ2-7	TRBD1	NA	CACPGTGNSYEQYF	TGTGCCTGCCCTGGGACAGGGAATTCCTACGAGCAGTACTTC
TRBV7-9	TRBJ2-7	TRBD2	NA	CASSLDPGGSYEQYF	TGTGCCAGCAGCTTAGATCCCGGGGGGTCCTACGAGCAGTACTTC
TRBV4-2	TRBJ2-2	NA	NA	CASSARRTSNTGELFF	TGTGCCAGCAGCGCCCGGAGGACAAGTAACACCGGGGAGCTGTTTTTT
TRBV3-1/TRBV3-2	TRBJ2-7	NA	few	CASSQAGEGILGETDYEQYF	TGTGCCAGCAGCCAGGCCGGAGAGGGTATTCTGGGGGAGACAGACTACGAGCAGTACTTC
TRBV7-2	TRBJ2-1	TRBD1	NA	CASSLFRGTGGGNEQFF	TGTGCCAGCAGCTTATTCAGAGGGACAGGGGGCGGGAATGAGCAGTTCTTC